The clone carrying this T cell receptor (beta chain) was seen only a few times. Antigen unknown. None of the patients had undergone any treatment ahead of thyroid surgery. Source study methods: Using the CDR3 differences seen across clinicopathological groups, the authors built a distant-metastasis classifier for papillary thyroid cancer, which was meant to discriminate distant-metastatic patients. TCRdb used MiXCR to call clones anew from the PCR reads. These V and J calls rely on TCRdb rather than the paper's analysis. The sample has 26,000 or so clones; approximately 15% are singletons. CDR1 and CDR2 from the germline V gene are MNHNS and SASEGT. V gave up 5 bases and J gave up 9 bases, with 13 bases separating them. The CDR3 is 12 residues long. The data originate from a study of metastatic and nonmetastatic thyroid tumors. Study-wide context: Peripheral blood and tumor or nodule samples from malignant and benign thyroid patients were compared.

General study results and limits: The reported finding was significantly higher TCR beta diversity in malignant thyroid tumors relative to benign nodules, in blood and tumor.

The J gene is TRBJ1-2, the V gene TRBV6-1; unclear D gene. Sequencing used blood. This clonotype was sampled from a male donor with papillary thyroid cancer or a benign thyroid nodule (not recorded which). Some clones in this sample may be carry-over from other donors' samples. The CDR3 spells CASSPESYCYTF. CDR3 coding DNA: TGTGCCAGCAGTCCGGAGTCATATTGCTACACCTTC.